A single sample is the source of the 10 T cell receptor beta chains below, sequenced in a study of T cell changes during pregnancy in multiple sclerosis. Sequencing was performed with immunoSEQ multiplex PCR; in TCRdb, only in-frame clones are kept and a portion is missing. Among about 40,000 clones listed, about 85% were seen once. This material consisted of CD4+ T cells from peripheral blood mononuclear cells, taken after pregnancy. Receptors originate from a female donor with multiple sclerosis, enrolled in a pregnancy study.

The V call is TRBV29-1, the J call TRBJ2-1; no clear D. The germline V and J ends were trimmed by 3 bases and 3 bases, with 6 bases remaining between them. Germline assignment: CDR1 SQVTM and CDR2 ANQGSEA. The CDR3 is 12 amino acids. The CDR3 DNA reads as TGCAGCGTTGATTCAGGCTACAATGAGCAGTTCTTC. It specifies CSVDSGYNEQFF.

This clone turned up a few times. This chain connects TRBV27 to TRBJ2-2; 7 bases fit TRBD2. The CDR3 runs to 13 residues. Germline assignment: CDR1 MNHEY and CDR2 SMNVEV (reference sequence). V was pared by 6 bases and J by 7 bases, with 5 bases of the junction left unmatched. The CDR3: CASRVAGGGELFF. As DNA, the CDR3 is TGTGCCAGCAGAGTAGCGGGTGGCGGGGAGCTGTTTTTT.

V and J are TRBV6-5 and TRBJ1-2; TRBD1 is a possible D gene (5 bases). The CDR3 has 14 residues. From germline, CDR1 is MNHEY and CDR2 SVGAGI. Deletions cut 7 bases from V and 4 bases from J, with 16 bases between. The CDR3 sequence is CASTPRGDRYGYTF. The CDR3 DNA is TGTGCCAGCACTCCCCGGGGGGATCGCTATGGCTACACCTTC.

The chain's CDR3 is CASSWGPTSGGPNEQFF. DNA of the CDR3: TGCGCCAGCAGCTGGGGCCCGACTAGCGGGGGACCCAATGAGCAGTTCTTC. The chain recombines TRBV5-1 with TRBJ2-1, with TRBD2 identical over 12 bases. Germline CDR1 reads SGHRS; CDR2 reads YFSETQ. The CDR3 is 17 residues long. V gave up 3 bases and J gave up 6 bases; unmatched junction bases: 10.

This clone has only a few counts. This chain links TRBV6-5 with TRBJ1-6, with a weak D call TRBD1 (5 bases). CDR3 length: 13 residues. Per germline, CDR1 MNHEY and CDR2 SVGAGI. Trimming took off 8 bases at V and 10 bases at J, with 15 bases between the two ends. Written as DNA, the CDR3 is TGTGCCAGCGGTCTTGGGGCTACCTCACCCCTCCACTTT. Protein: CASGLGATSPLHF.

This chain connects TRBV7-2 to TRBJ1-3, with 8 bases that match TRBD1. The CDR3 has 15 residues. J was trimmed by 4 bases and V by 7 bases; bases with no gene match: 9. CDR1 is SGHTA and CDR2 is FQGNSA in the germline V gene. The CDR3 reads CASKISGGAGNTIYF. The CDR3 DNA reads TGTGCCAGCAAGATATCAGGGGGCGCGGGAAACACCATATATTTT. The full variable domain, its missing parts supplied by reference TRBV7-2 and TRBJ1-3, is GAGVSQSPSNKVTEKGKDVELRCDPISGHTALYWYRQSLGQGLEFLIYFQGNSAPDKSGLPSDRFSAERTGGSVSTLTIQRTQQEDSAVYLCASKISGGAGNTIYFGEGSWLTVV.

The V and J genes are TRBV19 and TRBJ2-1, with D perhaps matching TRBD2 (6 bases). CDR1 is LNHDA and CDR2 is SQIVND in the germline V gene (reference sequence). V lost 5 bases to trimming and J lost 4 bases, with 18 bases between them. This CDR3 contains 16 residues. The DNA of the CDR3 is TGTGCCAGTAGTTCGCCCCCAGCGGGTAGGTACAATGAGCAGTTCTTC. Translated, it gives CASSSPPAGRYNEQFF.

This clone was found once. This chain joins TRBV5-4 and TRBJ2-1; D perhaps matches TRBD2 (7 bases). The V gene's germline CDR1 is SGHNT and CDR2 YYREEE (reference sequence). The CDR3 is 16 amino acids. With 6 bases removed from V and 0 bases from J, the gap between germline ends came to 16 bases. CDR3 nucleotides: TGTGCCAGCACTCCGGGGGGACAAAGCTCCTACAATGAGCAGTTCTTC. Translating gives CASTPGGQSSYNEQFF.

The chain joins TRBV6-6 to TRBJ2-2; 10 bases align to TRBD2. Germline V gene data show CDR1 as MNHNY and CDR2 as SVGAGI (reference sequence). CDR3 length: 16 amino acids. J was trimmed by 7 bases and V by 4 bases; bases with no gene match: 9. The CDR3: CASSSKERGGHGELFF. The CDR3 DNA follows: TGTGCCAGCAGTTCCAAGGAGCGGGGGGGTCACGGGGAGCTGTTTTTT.

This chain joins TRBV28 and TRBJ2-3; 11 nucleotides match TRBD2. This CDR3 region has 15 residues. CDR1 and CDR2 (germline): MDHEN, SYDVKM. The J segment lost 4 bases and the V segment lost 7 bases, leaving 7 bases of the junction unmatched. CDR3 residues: CASNILAGDSDTQYF. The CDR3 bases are TGTGCCAGCAACATACTAGCGGGGGACTCAGATACGCAGTATTTT. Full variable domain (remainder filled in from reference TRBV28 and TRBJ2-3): DVKVTQSSRYLVKRTGEKVFLECVQDMDHENMFWYRQDPGLGLRLIYFSYDVKMKEKGDIPEGYSVSREKKERFSLILESASTNQTSMYLCASNILAGDSDTQYFGPGTRLTVL.